The sequence of this T cell receptor beta chain was determined in a study of vaccination and CD4 T cells after COVID-19. At the Johns Hopkins FTIC core, DNA taken from cultured CD4+ T cells was sequenced by way of the Oncomine TCR Beta short-read assay. One entry per CDR3 protein results from TCRdb running MiXCR on the PCR reads. The sample comprises around 10,000 distinct CDR3 sequences, more than 35% of which are singletons, and under 35% rests with the top ten. On this clonotype itself: Its antigen remains unknown.

In germline, CDR1 is MNHNY, CDR2 SVGAGI (reference sequence). The V gene lost 8 bases and the J gene lost 3 bases, with 14 bases spanning the gap. This CDR3 has 14 residues. Study outcomes and limitations: Looking at convalescent patients, 304 of their 307 vaccine-specific clones were spike mono-reactive.

As to treatment: roughly nine-day PBMC culture with coronavirus spike peptide pools or control peptides (ViraFEST assay). Antigen-specific T cell expansion with peptide pools preceded TCR sequencing in the ViraFEST approach. Input material: CD4+ T cells from blood, cultured in vitro. The chain carries TRBV6-6 and TRBJ2-1; D may be TRBD2 (7 bases). The TCR comes from a human donor who had recovered from COVID-19. The CDR3 DNA sequence: TGTGCCAGCCGGAGGGGGGGGAACTACAATGAGCAGTTCTTC. Its translation is CASRRGGNYNEQFF.